Listed below are T cell receptor beta chains from one sample, sequenced in a study of control samples from healthy donors and cancer patients. Here immunoSEQ multiplex PCR was the method, and the copy in TCRdb shows in-frame clones only, minus some. The data show around 90,000 clones, around nine tenths seen once. The material sequenced was blood. These receptors all come from a man under 40 in good health. Each CDR3 is given with its conserved first and last residue. Each record gives: D gene, J gene, clone size, V gene, CDR3 protein, CDR3 DNA. D genes are given only for firm matches. Clone size, where shown, is once, few, many, or a class for clones that have expanded.

- TRBJ2-1 - TRBV24-1 CATGVEHNEQFF TGTGCCACCGGAGTAGAACACAATGAGCAGTTCTTC
- TRBJ1-2 - TRBV12-3/TRBV12-4 CASSLEGGYTF TGTGCCAGCAGTTTAGAGGGAGGCTACACCTTC
- TRBJ1-2 - TRBV11-3 CASSLGGGYGYTF TGTGCCAGCAGCTTGGGGGGAGGCTATGGCTACACCTTC
TRBD1 TRBJ1-1 - TRBV3-1/TRBV3-2 CASSQGTGARTEAFF TGTGCCAGCAGCCAAGGGACAGGGGCGCGAACTGAAGCTTTCTTT
- TRBJ1-2 - TRBV14 CASSQEKGVDGYTF TGTGCCAGCAGCCAAGAAAAAGGGGTGGACGGCTACACCTTC
TRBD2 TRBJ2-1 - TRBV6-2/TRBV6-3 CASTPLGTSGDNEQFF TGTGCCAGCACCCCCCTAGGGACTAGCGGGGATAATGAGCAGTTCTTC
- TRBJ1-1 once TRBV27 CASSWAGPNTEAFF TGTGCCAGCAGTTGGGCAGGGCCGAACACTGAAGCTTTCTTT
TRBD1 TRBJ1-1 many TRBV28 CASSPQGATEAFF TGTGCCAGCAGTCCACAGGGGGCAACTGAAGCTTTCTTT
TRBD1 TRBJ1-2 once TRBV29-1 CSVDNRDRDTGGYTF TGCAGCGTTGATAATCGGGACAGGGATACGGGTGGCTACACCTTC
- TRBJ2-1 - TRBV27 CASSQGPSYNEQFF TGTGCCAGCAGTCAAGGCCCCTCCTACAATGAGCAGTTCTTC
- TRBJ1-2 - TRBV4-1 CASSLSGGGPDYGYTF TGCGCCAGCAGCCTAAGCGGCGGGGGGCCCGACTATGGCTACACCTTC
TRBD2 TRBJ2-3 - TRBV7-9 CASSLVALAGGPTDTQYF TGTGCCAGCAGCTTAGTGGCACTAGCGGGGGGGCCGACAGATACGCAGTATTTT
TRBD1 TRBJ1-1 - TRBV24-1 CATSDRVNTEAFF TGTGCCACCTCGGACAGGGTGAACACTGAAGCTTTCTTT
- TRBJ1-4 - TRBV11-2 CASSLDLRGVATNEKLFF TGTGCCAGCAGCTTAGATCTTCGTGGAGTTGCAACTAATGAAAAACTGTTTTTT
- TRBJ1-2 - TRBV6-5 CASSRGGQYGYTF TGTGCCAGCAGTAGGGGGGGGCAGTATGGCTACACCTTC
- TRBJ2-5 - TRBV5-4 CASSEPGGGWETQYF TGTGCCAGCAGCGAGCCAGGGGGGGGCTGGGAGACCCAGTACTTC
TRBD2 TRBJ2-4 - TRBV9 CASSVGTSSENIQYF TGTGCCAGCAGCGTGGGGACTAGTTCGGAAAACATTCAGTACTTC